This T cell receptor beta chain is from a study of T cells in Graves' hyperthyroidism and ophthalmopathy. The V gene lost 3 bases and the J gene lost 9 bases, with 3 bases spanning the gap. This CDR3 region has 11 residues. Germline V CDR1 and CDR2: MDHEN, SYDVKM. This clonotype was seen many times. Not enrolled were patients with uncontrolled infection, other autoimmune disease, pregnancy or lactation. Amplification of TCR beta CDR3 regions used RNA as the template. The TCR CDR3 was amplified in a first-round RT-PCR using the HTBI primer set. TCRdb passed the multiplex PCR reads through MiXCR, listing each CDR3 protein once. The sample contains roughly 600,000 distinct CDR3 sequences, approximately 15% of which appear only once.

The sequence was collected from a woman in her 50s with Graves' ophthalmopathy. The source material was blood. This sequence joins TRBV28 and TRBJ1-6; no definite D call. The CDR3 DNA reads TGTGCCAGCAGTTTCCTTTCACCCCTCCACTTT. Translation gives CASSFLSPLHF. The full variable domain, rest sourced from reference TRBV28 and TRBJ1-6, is DVKVTQSSRYLVKRTGEKVFLECVQDMDHENMFWYRQDPGLGLRLIYFSYDVKMKEKGDIPEGYSVSREKKERFSLILESASTNQTSMYLCASSFLSPLHFGNGTRLTVT.